The sequence of this T cell receptor beta chain was determined in a study of response to subunit inactivated influenza vaccine (dated by TCRdb to the late 2010s). Study-wide context: The study used deep quantitative T cell receptor repertoire profiling to track responses to a trivalent subunit inactivated influenza vaccine.

Study-level results and caveats: The authors suggested that each seasonal influenza vaccination may recruit only a limited number of new T cells.

Library preparation used RT-PCR. The instrument was an Illumina HiSeq 2500. Through fastp at Q25 and MiXCR, TCRdb rebuilt clones from the public reads, retaining in-frame beta chains. Rows with a matching CDR3 protein are joined into one entry that keeps the most common DNA and genes. Recorded for this sample are 500,000 to 600,000 distinct CDR3 sequences; approximately 11% of them occurred a single time. 9.5% to 11% of the sample is taken by the ten largest. As for this clonotype: It lacks a known antigen. Per-base quality was not reported, and no clone a single base away is much larger than it.

Trimming costs V 2 bases and J 8 bases, and their ends lie 13 bases apart. The CDR3, from cysteine to phenylalanine, totals 15 residues. Just the 45-base CDR3 DNA is kept, in frame starting at base 1. Sequences MNHEY (CDR1) and SMNVEV (CDR2) are obtained from the germline V gene (reference sequence). These records were also assigned to another study, of T cells expressing NK-cell markers. From the second report: TCR beta cDNA libraries were made by 5'RACE template switching that added a universal primer site and unique molecular identifiers. Eight or nine donors provided sorted CD3+CD56+NKG2C+, CD3+CD56+NKG2C- and CD3+CD56-NKG2C+ T-cell subsets, whose TCR beta-chain repertoires were profiled. Of the eight sequenced donors, seven were found to be HCMV-seropositive and one was found to be HCMV-seronegative. In several experiments an anti-gammadeltaTCR antibody was added to restrict sorting to alphabetaTCR-expressing T cells. In more than five donors, the dominant CD3+CD56+NKG2C+ clonotypes were found to rank among the top 10 CD8+ clonotypes and to make up roughly 1.0-7.5% of CD8+ T cells. Those dominant clonotypes were again the most abundant among CD3+CD56-NKG2C+ cells in a handful of donors, at about 25-65%. Whether the expanded NKG2C-expressing T cell clones were specific for HCMV antigens was left unclear. The eight sequenced donors were randomly selected healthy volunteers, three men and five women. To determine HCMV serostatus, a commercial ELISA kit was used to detect HCMV-specific IgG in serum. Peripheral blood mononuclear cells were isolated from blood by Ficoll density gradient centrifugation. For six donors, unsorted PBMC were also used to sequence bulk peripheral blood T-cell repertoires. Synthesis of cDNA was primed from the TCR beta constant segment and was followed by two consecutive PCR amplification steps. Libraries were sequenced as 2 x 150 bp reads on Illumina HiSeq 2000/2500, MiSeq or NextSeq. MIGEC was used to demultiplex reads and group the reads by UMI, and MiTCR was used to assemble and quantify clonotypes. To remove erroneous sequences, TCR cDNA sequences were retained only when supported by two or more reads. The tcR package was used for downstream repertoire analysis, and clonotypes were matched across fractions by CDR3 nucleotide sequence plus V segment. Antigen specificity was annotated against VDJdb with VDJmatch, allowing one amino acid substitution in CDR3.

The clonotype comes from a man between 50 and 59 years old who received an inactivated influenza vaccine. Donor details come from another sample of the same person, matched by shared clones. The V gene is TRBV27 and the J gene is TRBJ1-6, with TRBD1 perhaps the D gene, on 5 matching bases. The material was PBMCs from blood, obtained on the day of vaccination. The nucleotide sequence reads TGTGCCAGCAGTTTAGTGCAGGGATCGGATTCACCCCTCCACTTT. This translates into CASSLVQGSDSPLHF.